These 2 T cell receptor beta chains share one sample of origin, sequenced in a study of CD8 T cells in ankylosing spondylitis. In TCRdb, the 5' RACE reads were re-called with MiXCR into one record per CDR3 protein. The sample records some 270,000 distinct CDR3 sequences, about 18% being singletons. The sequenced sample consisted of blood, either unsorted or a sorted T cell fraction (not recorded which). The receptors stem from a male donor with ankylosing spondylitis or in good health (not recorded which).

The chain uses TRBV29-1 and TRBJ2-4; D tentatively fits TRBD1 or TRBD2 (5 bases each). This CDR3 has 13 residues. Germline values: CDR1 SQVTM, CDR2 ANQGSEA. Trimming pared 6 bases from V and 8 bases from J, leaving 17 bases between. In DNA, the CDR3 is TGCAGCGTGGGGACGGGTGGGGCGTACATTCAGTACTTC. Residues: CSVGTGGAYIQYF.

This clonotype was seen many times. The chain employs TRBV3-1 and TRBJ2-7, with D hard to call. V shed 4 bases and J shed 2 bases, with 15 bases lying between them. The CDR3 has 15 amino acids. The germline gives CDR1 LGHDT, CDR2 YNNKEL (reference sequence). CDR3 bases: TGTGCCAGCAGCCCGAGTAGTACGGCCCCCTACGAGCAGTACTTC. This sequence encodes CASSPSSTAPYEQYF.